This TCR beta chain is drawn from a study of CD8 T cells in Susac syndrome. The sequenced target, TCR beta, came from blood CD8+ and CD4+ T cells. TEMRA cells underwent FACS enrichment and CD8+ and CD4+ T cells underwent negative isolation. CDR3 length equals 16 residues. Germline V gene data show CDR1 as MNHEY and CDR2 as SMNVEV (reference sequence). Trimming left V 2 bases short and J 4 bases short, with 12 bases between. Random hexamers were used to reverse transcribe roughly 0.5 to 1 ug of RNA. TCR beta CDR3 was amplified by immunoSEQ multiplex PCR. This amplification extended across 54 Vbeta and 13 Jbeta segments. TCRdb analysed the immunoSEQ multiplex PCR reads with MiXCR anew, one entry per CDR3 protein. The sample carries about 18,000 distinct CDR3 sequences, 95% recorded once.

The TCR sequence derives from a human donor in good health. The chain couples TRBV27 to TRBJ2-6; tentative D call: TRBD1 (6 bases). The sequenced material came from CD8+ T cells from PBMCs. The CDR3 loop reads CASSLGPGAGANVLTF. CDR3 nucleotide sequence: TGTGCCAGCAGTTTAGGACCAGGGGCCGGGGCCAACGTCCTGACTTTC.